This T cell receptor (beta chain) was identified in a study of T-cell memory formation after mild COVID-19 (dated by TCRdb to the early 2020s). Background for the entire study: TCR sequence clusters from the two donors were largely donor specific. The cohort was made up of two young adult volunteers, one female and one male, who were previously healthy. In a couple of donors, T-cell clones that expanded and contracted after mild COVID-19 were followed by sequencing TCRalpha and TCRbeta repertoires longitudinally.

As for this clonotype: Its antigen is currently not known. No much larger clonotype is one base removed from it; base qualities were not supplied.

Study-wide conclusions, independent of this receptor: Contracting CD4+ clones turned up mainly in the CM and EM memory subsets, whereas EMRA was where CD8+ clones were enriched. The second-wave clones that peaked on day 37 were not confirmed to be SARS-CoV-2 specific. Balanced CD4/CD8 phenotypes were observed for clones contracting from day 15 to 85, whereas a bias towards CD4+ was observed for a second wave of clones expanding from day 15 to 37. The detection of some responding clones in pre-infection memory suggests that pre-existing cross-reactive memory T cells joined the SARS-CoV-2 response. Only a couple of mild cases were covered in the study, and larger cohorts including severe cases with pre-infection samples were considered necessary.

The germline V gene encodes CDR1 SGHRS and CDR2 YFSETQ. The CDR3 goes from the cysteine to the phenylalanine over 15 residues. Only the CDR3 region is kept as DNA, spanning 45 bases read in frame from base 1. The junction shows trimming of 0 bases on V and 1 base on J, and the gene matches do not reach 2 bases of it. Data came from an Illumina NovaSeq 6000. cDNA libraries for TCRalpha and TCRbeta were prepared by 5'RACE using constant-segment primers, with sample barcodes and unique molecular identifiers added. RNA was extracted from every sample with Trizol reagent. Library amplification was performed in two PCR steps, and a second sample barcode and Illumina TruSeq adapters were introduced in the second step. The libraries were sequenced on an Illumina NovaSeq using 2 x 150 bp paired-end reads. The published analysis was carried out like this. Reads were demultiplexed and collapsed into UMI-guided consensus sequences with migec v1.2.7. Using mixcr v2.1.11, UMI consensuses were aligned to TRA and TRB V and J templates and then assembled into clonotypes. A clonotype was counted as expanded or contracted only when both edgeR and NoisET called the clonotype significant, with the noise models trained on biological replicates. For edgeR calls, a false discovery rate-adjusted p below 0.01 and a log2 fold-change threshold of 1 were applied. As an exploratory analysis of dynamics, PCA with hierarchical clustering was applied to max-normalized trajectories of the 1000 most abundant clonotypes. Separately sequenced CD4+ and CD8+ repertoires were used to assign a CD4 or CD8 phenotype to each responding clone. The public reads were reprocessed in TCRdb via fastp at Q25 and MiXCR, keeping in-frame beta chains. Each record represents a unique CDR3 protein, reported with the most common genes and DNA among its rows. These V and J calls rely on TCRdb rather than the paper's analysis. Present in this sample are roughly 100,000 distinct CDR3 sequences, about 15% of which were seen just once. The ten most abundant clones make up 39% of the sample.

Ficoll-Paque density gradient centrifugation was the method used to isolate PBMCs. Rearrangement joined TRBV5-1 to TRBJ2-5, with TRBD1 identical over 8 junction bases. Sequences were obtained from PBMCs or a T cell subset sorted from them (not recorded which). This sequence was found in a man aged 18 to 35 who had mild COVID-19 (a few samples of this study predate the infection). The sample titles of this study are shuffled in the database, so cell type and time point are left out; the donor was told from shared clones. The sequenced DNA is TGCGCCAGCAGCTTGGACAGGGGGGCCCAAGAGACCCAGTACTTC. Translated, this is CASSLDRGAQETQYF.